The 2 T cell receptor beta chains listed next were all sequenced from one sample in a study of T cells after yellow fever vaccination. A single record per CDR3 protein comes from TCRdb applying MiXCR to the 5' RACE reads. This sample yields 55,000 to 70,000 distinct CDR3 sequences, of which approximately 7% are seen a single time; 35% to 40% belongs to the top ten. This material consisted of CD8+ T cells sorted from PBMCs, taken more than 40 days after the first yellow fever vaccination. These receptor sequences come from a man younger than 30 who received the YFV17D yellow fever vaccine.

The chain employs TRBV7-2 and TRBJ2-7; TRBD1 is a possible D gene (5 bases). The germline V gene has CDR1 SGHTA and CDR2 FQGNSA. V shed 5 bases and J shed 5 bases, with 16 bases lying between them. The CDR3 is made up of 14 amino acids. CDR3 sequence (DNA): TGTGCCAGCAGCCCAGGGCTGGGCCTCCACGAGCAGTACTTC. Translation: CASSPGLGLHEQYF.

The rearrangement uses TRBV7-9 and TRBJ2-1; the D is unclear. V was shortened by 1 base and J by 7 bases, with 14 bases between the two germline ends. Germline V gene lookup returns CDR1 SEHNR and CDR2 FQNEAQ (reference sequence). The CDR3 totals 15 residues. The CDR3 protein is CASSLDVGRVNEQFF. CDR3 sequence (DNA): TGTGCCAGCAGCTTAGATGTTGGAAGGGTGAATGAGCAGTTCTTC.